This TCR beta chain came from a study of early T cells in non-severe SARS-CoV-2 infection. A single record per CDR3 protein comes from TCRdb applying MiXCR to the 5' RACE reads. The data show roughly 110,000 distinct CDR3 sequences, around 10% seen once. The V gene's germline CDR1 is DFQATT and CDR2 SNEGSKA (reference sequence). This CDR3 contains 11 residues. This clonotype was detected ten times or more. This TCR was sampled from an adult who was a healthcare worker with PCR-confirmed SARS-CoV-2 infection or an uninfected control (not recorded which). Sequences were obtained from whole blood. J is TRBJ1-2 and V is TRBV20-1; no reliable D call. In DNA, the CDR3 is TGCAGCTTGAAACGGGTGGGTGGCTACACCTTC. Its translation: CSLKRVGGYTF.